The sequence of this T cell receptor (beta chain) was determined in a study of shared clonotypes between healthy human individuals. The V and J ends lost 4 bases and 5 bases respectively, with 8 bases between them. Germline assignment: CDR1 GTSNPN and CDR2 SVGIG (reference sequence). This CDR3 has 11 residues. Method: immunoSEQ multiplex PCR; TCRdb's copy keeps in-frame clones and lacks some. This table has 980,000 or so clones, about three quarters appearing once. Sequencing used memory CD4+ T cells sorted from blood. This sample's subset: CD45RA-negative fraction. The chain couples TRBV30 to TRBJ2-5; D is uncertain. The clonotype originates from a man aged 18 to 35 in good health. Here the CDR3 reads CAWTSAETQYF. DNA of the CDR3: TGTGCCTGGACATCGGCGGAGACCCAGTACTTC.